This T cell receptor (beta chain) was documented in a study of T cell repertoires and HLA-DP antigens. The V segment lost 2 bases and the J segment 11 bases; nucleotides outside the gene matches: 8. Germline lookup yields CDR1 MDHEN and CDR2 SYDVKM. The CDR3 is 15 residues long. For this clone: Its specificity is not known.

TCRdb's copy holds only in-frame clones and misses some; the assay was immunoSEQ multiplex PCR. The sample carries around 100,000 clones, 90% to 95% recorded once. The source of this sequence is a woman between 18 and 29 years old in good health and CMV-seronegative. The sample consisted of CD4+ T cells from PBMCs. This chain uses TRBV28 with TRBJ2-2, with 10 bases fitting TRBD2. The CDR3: CASSLDGAGGSELFF. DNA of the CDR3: TGTGCCAGCAGTTTAGACGGAGCGGGAGGGTCAGAGCTGTTTTTT.